The T cell receptor beta chain under discussion was sequenced for a study of T cell responses to AZD1222 COVID-19 vaccine. The method was immunoSEQ multiplex PCR; TCRdb's version includes in-frame clones alone and lacks a portion of them. The table lists 150,000 to 200,000 clones, roughly nine tenths of them singletons, with around 0.99% in the top ten. The V gene's germline CDR1 is SQVTM and CDR2 ANQGSEA. The CDR3 has 14 residues. Trimming removed 5 bases from V and 0 bases from J, with 11 bases in between. Turning to this clone: Its antigen is currently unknown.

Study-wide results and caveats: Of spike-specific TCRs, nearly half reportedly target regions left unmutated in variants. In a largely white British group with more females than males, clonal diversity was possibly underestimated.

The clonotype originates from an adult who received the AZD1222 COVID-19 vaccine. This chain uses TRBV29-1 with TRBJ1-3; a possible D gene is TRBD1 (5 bases). The sample was peripheral blood, taken 28 days after the second AZD1222 dose. The CDR3: CSVSNRFSGNTIYF. The CDR3 nucleotides read TGCAGCGTTTCGAACAGGTTCTCTGGAAACACCATATATTTT.